The 32 T cell receptor beta chains reported below all come from one sample, sequenced in a study of long-term antiretroviral therapy in people with HIV. Investigators performed immunoSEQ version v3.0 at survey level. Here immunoSEQ multiplex PCR was the method, and the copy in TCRdb shows in-frame clones only, minus some. Among 35,000 to 45,000 clones listed, 94% were seen once. This specimen consisted of unsorted PBMCs, obtained 4.1 years after starting antiretroviral therapy. The receptor set was obtained from a woman aged 45-65 years with HIV.

V gene TRBV7-2 combines with J gene TRBJ2-5; 9 bases map to TRBD2. Germline-derived CDR1 and CDR2 are SGHTA and FQGNSA. This CDR3 contains 14 residues. Trimming at V came to 5 bases and at J to 4 bases, leaving 5 bases not matched to a gene. The CDR3: CASSRDSGGETQYF. The CDR3 coding sequence is TGTGCCAGCAGCCGAGATAGCGGGGGAGAGACCCAGTACTTC. Together with reference TRBV7-2 and TRBJ2-5, the CDR3 gives the full variable domain: GAGVSQSPSNKVTEKGKDVELRCDPISGHTALYWYRQSLGQGLEFLIYFQGNSAPDKSGLPSDRFSAERTGGSVSTLTIQRTQQEDSAVYLCASSRDSGGETQYFGPGTRLLVL.

This clone was seen a single time. The rearrangement uses TRBV6-6 and TRBJ1-1; D ambiguous. Looked up from germline, CDR1 is MNHNY and CDR2 is SVGAGI (reference sequence). The CDR3 consists of 14 residues. Trimming removed 5 bases from V and 2 bases from J, with 12 bases in between. The CDR3 DNA sequence: TGTGCCAGCAGTCGCGGGGTCCACAACACTGAAGCTTTCTTT. Translation gives CASSRGVHNTEAFF.

This chain links TRBV11-2 with TRBJ2-7; D possibly corresponds to TRBD1 (6 bases). CDR1 and CDR2 from the germline V gene are SGHAT and FQNNGV. The length of the CDR3 is 15 residues. Trimming shortened V by 1 base and J by 7 bases, and 17 bases separated the two germline ends. DNA of the CDR3: TGTGCCAGCAGCTTAGCCTTCCAGGGGTATGGGGAGCAGTACTTC. This translates into CASSLAFQGYGEQYF.

The chain couples TRBV19 to TRBJ1-5; 9 bases align to TRBD1. This CDR3 comprises 13 residues. J gave up 8 bases and V 9 bases, and 8 bases lay outside the gene matches. Germline V CDR1 and CDR2: LNHDA, SQIVND (reference sequence). The CDR3 sequence: CASRTGGSEPQHF. The CDR3 nucleotides are TGTGCCAGCCGTACAGGGGGCTCGGAGCCCCAGCATTTT.

The J gene is TRBJ1-2, the V gene TRBV2, with a tentative D call TRBD1 (5 bases). The CDR3 is 13 amino acids. Germline CDR1 reads SNHLY; CDR2 reads FYNNEI. V gave up 2 bases and J gave up 9 bases, with 13 bases separating them. CDR3 sequence (DNA): TGTGCCAGCAGTGAACGACAGACACGAAGCTACACCTTC. Translation gives CASSERQTRSYTF.

V usage is TRBV19 and J usage is TRBJ1-6, with a tentative D call TRBD1 (5 bases). The CDR3 runs to 15 residues. V was shortened by 3 bases and J by 2 bases, with 8 bases between the two germline ends. The germline CDR1 and CDR2 sequences are LNHDA and SQIVND (reference sequence). The CDR3, as DNA: TGTGCCAGTAGTATTAAGGGGACCTATAATTCACCCCTCCACTTT. This sequence encodes CASSIKGTYNSPLHF.

The genes are TRBV7-8 and TRBJ2-3, with TRBD2 matching 10 bases. CDR3 size: 19 residues. From germline, CDR1 is SGHVS and CDR2 FQNEAQ. J was trimmed by 5 bases and V by 5 bases; bases with no gene match: 19. The CDR3 here is CASSPRAASGGLKGDTQYF. CDR3 coding DNA: TGTGCCAGCAGCCCCAGGGCCGCTAGCGGGGGCCTCAAGGGAGATACGCAGTATTTT. The complete variable domain, with remaining parts taken from reference TRBV7-8 and TRBJ2-3, reads GAGVSQSPRYKVAKRGQDVALRCDPISGHVSLFWYQQALGQGPEFLTYFQNEAQLDKSGLPSDRFFAERPEGSVSTLKIQRTQQEDSAVYLCASSPRAASGGLKGDTQYFGPGTRLTVL.

The chain couples TRBV9 to TRBJ2-2, with D possibly called TRBD1 or TRBD2 (6 bases each). V lost 3 bases and J lost 1, with 16 bases in between. The CDR3 length is 17 residues. CDR1 SGDLS and CDR2 YYNGEE come from the germline V gene. The CDR3 is CASSEPRGRLNTGELFF. The CDR3 region has the DNA TGTGCCAGCAGCGAACCCCGGGGGCGATTGAACACCGGGGAGCTGTTTTTT.

The CDR3 region has the DNA TGTGCCACCAGCCCCGGAGGGACAGAAACCTACGAGCAGTACTTC. Residues: CATSPGGTETYEQYF. The genes are TRBV15 and TRBJ2-7, with a weak D call TRBD1 (7 bases). V lost 5 bases to trimming and J lost 2 bases, with 16 bases between them. The CDR3 sequence is 15 residues long. From germline, CDR1 is LNHNV and CDR2 YYDKDF (reference sequence).

This clone was recorded only once. The V call is TRBV21-1, the J call TRBJ2-3. TRBV21-1 is annotated as a pseudogene. CDR3 length equals 12 residues. The CDR3 coding sequence is TGTGCCAGCAGCAACAGACCAGATACGCAGTATTTT. This encodes CASSNRPDTQYF.

The rearrangement uses TRBV29-1 and TRBJ2-7; D might be TRBD1 (5 bases). The CDR3 is made up of 16 amino acids. V was trimmed by 4 bases and J by 2 bases, leaving 21 bases between them. CDR1 SQVTM and CDR2 ANQGSEA come from the germline V gene. CDR3 DNA: TGCAGCGTTGTTGGCAGGGAATTAAATCCACCCTACGAGCAGTACTTC. Protein sequence: CSVVGRELNPPYEQYF.

This clone was seen once. The chain links TRBV27 to TRBJ2-1; D is possibly TRBD1 (6 bases). V lost 7 bases to trimming and J lost 1 base, with 17 bases between them. This CDR3 is built from 16 residues. The germline V gene has CDR1 MNHEY and CDR2 SMNVEV (reference sequence). Here the CDR3 reads CASKNGQGMSYNEQFF. CDR3 DNA sequence: TGTGCCAGCAAAAACGGGCAGGGGATGTCCTACAATGAGCAGTTCTTC.

The chain couples TRBV6-5 to TRBJ2-2; TRBD2 might be the D (8 bases). This CDR3 has 15 residues. The V and J ends lost 7 bases and 5 bases respectively, with 17 bases between them. In germline, CDR1 is MNHEY, CDR2 SVGAGI. The CDR3 loop is CASIPGRGRTGELFF. CDR3 DNA: TGTGCCAGCATCCCCGGGAGGGGGCGGACCGGGGAGCTGTTTTTT.

The chain uses TRBV27 and TRBJ2-1; tentatively, D is TRBD2 (5 bases). Germline lookup yields CDR1 MNHEY and CDR2 SMNVEV (reference sequence). V was clipped by 6 bases and J by 5 bases, with 20 bases between them. The CDR3 contains 16 residues. Here the CDR3 DNA reads TGTGCCAGCAGCACAGCGCGAGGTAGCGCCAACAATGAGCAGTTCTTC. As protein: CASSTARGSANNEQFF.

The chain couples TRBV5-1 to TRBJ2-1, with a tentative D call TRBD2 (5 bases). The CDR3 spans 15 residues. CDR1 and CDR2 (germline): SGHRS, YFSETQ. The ends were cut back, 0 bases at V and 0 bases at J, with 7 bases in the middle. The CDR3 nucleotides are TGCGCCAGCAGCTTGGGGGAGAGCTCCTACAATGAGCAGTTCTTC. It is translated as CASSLGESSYNEQFF.

The chain employs TRBV13 and TRBJ2-7, with a possible D match to TRBD2 (6 bases). The V gene lost 0 bases and the J gene lost 4 bases, with 13 bases spanning the gap. The CDR3 has 15 residues. Germline CDR1 PRHDT, CDR2 FYEKMQ (reference sequence). CDR3 region: CASSLGLMRGYEQYF. In DNA form, the CDR3 reads TGTGCCAGCAGCTTAGGCCTAATGCGGGGTTACGAGCAGTACTTC.

The rearrangement links TRBV7-2 to TRBJ1-1, with D hard to call. The germline V gene encodes CDR1 SGHTA and CDR2 FQGNSA. The CDR3 is made up of 12 amino acids. V dropped 5 bases and J dropped 10 bases, with 14 bases sitting between them. CDR3 protein: CASSAGNSLAFF. DNA for the CDR3: TGTGCCAGCAGCGCGGGGAACAGTTTAGCTTTCTTT. Full variable domain (rest looked up from reference TRBV7-2 and TRBJ1-1): GAGVSQSPSNKVTEKGKDVELRCDPISGHTALYWYRQSLGQGLEFLIYFQGNSAPDKSGLPSDRFSAERTGGSVSTLTIQRTQQEDSAVYLCASSAGNSLAFFGQGTRLTVV.

This chain connects TRBV11-2 to TRBJ2-3; the D gene is possibly TRBD1 (5 bases). The CDR3 contains 13 residues. From germline, CDR1 is SGHAT and CDR2 FQNNGV. V lost 5 bases to trimming and J lost 6 bases, with 12 bases between them. The CDR3 region is CASSGADPDTQYF. The CDR3 bases are TGTGCCAGCAGCGGGGCCGATCCGGATACGCAGTATTTT. The whole variable domain, filled in from reference TRBV11-2 and TRBJ2-3, reads EAGVAQSPRYKIIEKRQSVAFWCNPISGHATLYWYQQILGQGPKLLIQFQNNGVVDDSQLPKDRFSAERLKGVDSTLKIQPAKLEDSAVYLCASSGADPDTQYFGPGTRLTVL.

This chain links TRBV7-2 with TRBJ2-3; D remains ambiguous. The V end lost 4 bases, the J end lost 6 bases, and 5 bases lay between the germline ends. Germline CDR1 and CDR2: SGHTA and FQGNSA. CDR3 length equals 11 residues. CDR3 sequence reads: CASSSLDTQYF. The CDR3 region has the DNA TGTGCCAGCAGCTCCCTTGATACGCAGTATTTT.

J is TRBJ1-2 and V is TRBV27; 7 bases are shared with TRBD1. Looked up from germline, CDR1 is MNHEY and CDR2 is SMNVEV (reference sequence). V lost 6 bases and J lost 3; bases outside the gene matches: 10. The CDR3 sequence is 15 residues long. The CDR3 sequence: CASRATGETDYGYTF. CDR3 in DNA: TGTGCCAGCAGGGCAACAGGGGAAACAGACTATGGCTACACCTTC.

The J gene is TRBJ2-1, the V gene TRBV6-4, with D uncertain. Germline V lookup: CDR1 MRHNA, CDR2 SNTAGT. The CDR3 contains 16 residues. The germline V and J ends were trimmed by 0 bases and 2 bases, with 11 bases remaining between them. Written as DNA, the CDR3 is TGTGCCAGCAGTGACTCCCCGGGTATAACCTACAATGAGCAGTTCTTC. Its protein is CASSDSPGITYNEQFF.

The chain has TRBV6-5 and TRBJ1-3; D is perhaps TRBD1 (5 bases). Trimming stripped 6 bases from V and 1 base from J, with 7 bases between. This CDR3 has 13 residues. Germline assignment: CDR1 MNHEY and CDR2 SVGAGI. Here the CDR3 DNA reads TGTGCCAGCAGCCAGGGTTCTGGAAACACCATATATTTT. Translating gives CASSQGSGNTIYF.

The chain employs TRBV30 and TRBJ1-6, with 7 positions matching TRBD1. CDR1 and CDR2 (germline): GTSNPN, SVGIG (reference sequence). V dropped 6 bases and J dropped 8; count of bases not matched to a gene: 10. There are 14 residues in the CDR3. The CDR3 region is CACTSQGRYSPLHF. In nucleotides, the CDR3 is TGTGCCTGTACCTCACAGGGGCGATATTCACCCCTCCACTTT. Full variable domain (rest looked up from reference TRBV30 and TRBJ1-6): SQTIHQWPATLVQPVGSPLSLECTVEGTSNPNLYWYRQAAGRGLQLLFYSVGIGQISSEVPQNLSASRPQDRQFILSSKKLLLSDSGFYLCACTSQGRYSPLHFGNGTRLTVT.

V and J are TRBV5-1 and TRBJ1-2; D possibly corresponds to TRBD1 (6 bases). V lost 4 bases and J lost 0, with 13 bases in between. From germline, CDR1 is SGHRS and CDR2 YFSETQ. This CDR3 region has 15 residues. Here the CDR3 reads CASSVRDTSNYGYTF. Here the CDR3 DNA reads TGCGCCAGCAGCGTCCGGGACACCTCTAACTATGGCTACACCTTC.

The J gene is TRBJ1-4, the V gene TRBV15; D uncertain. The length of the CDR3 is 15 residues. Trimming cost V 0 bases and J 8 bases, with 13 bases left between them. The germline CDR1 and CDR2 sequences are LNHNV and YYDKDF (reference sequence). Written as DNA, the CDR3 is TGTGCCACCAGCAGAGACCTTTCCGTCGAAGAAAAACTGTTTTTT. Protein product: CATSRDLSVEEKLFF.

The chain uses TRBV7-2 and TRBJ1-5, with 9 nucleotides matching TRBD1. J was trimmed by 4 bases and V by 5 bases; bases with no gene match: 3. Germline V gene sequence: CDR1 SGHTA, CDR2 FQGNSA. The CDR3 covers 14 residues. The DNA of the CDR3 is TGTGCCAGCAGCCGGGACAGGGTTAATCAGCCCCAGCATTTT. Encoded protein: CASSRDRVNQPQHF. Complete variable domain (other parts from reference TRBV7-2 and TRBJ1-5): GAGVSQSPSNKVTEKGKDVELRCDPISGHTALYWYRQSLGQGLEFLIYFQGNSAPDKSGLPSDRFSAERTGGSVSTLTIQRTQQEDSAVYLCASSRDRVNQPQHFGDGTRLSIL.

J is TRBJ2-7 and V is TRBV7-3; 9 nucleotides agree with TRBD1. V shed 5 bases, J shed 5 bases, and the junction held 4 bases outside the gene matches. Germline CDR1 reads SGHTA; CDR2 reads FQGTGA. The CDR3 extends over 13 amino acids. CDR3 residues: CASSRQGGNEQYF. The CDR3 nucleotides read TGTGCCAGCAGCAGACAGGGGGGCAACGAGCAGTACTTC.

The chain links TRBV2 to TRBJ2-3; 8 bases are a match to TRBD2. CDR3 size: 14 residues. J was trimmed by 6 bases and V by 8 bases; bases with no gene match: 10. Germline V gene sequence: CDR1 SNHLY, CDR2 FYNNEI. This CDR3 reads CASLGLAKVDTQYF. CDR3 DNA: TGTGCCAGCCTTGGACTAGCAAAGGTGGATACGCAGTATTTT.

The chain is built from TRBV18 and TRBJ2-5, with D possibly matching TRBD2 (5 bases). V lost 2 bases and J 4 bases, leaving 14 bases between the germline ends. The CDR3 totals 15 residues. CDR1 and CDR2 (germline): KGHSH, LQKENI. The CDR3 DNA follows: TGTGCCAGCTCACCAGTCAGCGGCGCTGGAGAGACCCAGTACTTC. It translates to CASSPVSGAGETQYF.

This chain joins TRBV9 and TRBJ2-2; D may be TRBD2 (7 bases). Trimming left V 3 bases short and J 7 bases short, with 19 bases between. Germline-derived CDR1 and CDR2 are SGDLS and YYNGEE. The CDR3 loop spans 16 amino acids. The CDR3 nucleotides read TGTGCCAGCAGCGCATACCCCGGGGGGCCTGGCGGGGAGCTGTTTTTT. This translates into CASSAYPGGPGGELFF.

The chain has TRBV19 and TRBJ2-2; TRBD2 matches at 9 bases. The V and J ends lost 3 bases and 6 bases, in that order; junction bases with no gene match: 2. CDR1 and CDR2 (germline): LNHDA, SQIVND (reference sequence). CDR3 length: 14 amino acids. The CDR3 loop reads CASSIASGAGELFF. CDR3 coding DNA: TGTGCCAGTAGTATCGCTAGCGGGGCCGGGGAGCTGTTTTTT.

The rearrangement joins TRBV27 to TRBJ2-7; 8 bases map to TRBD1. V was pared by 1 base and J by 9 bases, with 17 bases of the junction left unmatched. CDR3 length equals 17 residues. The germline V gene encodes CDR1 MNHEY and CDR2 SMNVEV (reference sequence). CDR3 amino acids: CASSLWGQAKGLQSQYF. The CDR3 DNA follows: TGTGCCAGCAGTTTATGGGGACAGGCCAAGGGCCTACAATCGCAGTACTTC.